This entry lists 16 T cell receptor beta chains sequenced from one sample in a study of beta chain features in type 1 diabetes. Sequenced material consisted of expressed TCRB transcripts (all of the isolated RNA was reverse transcribed). Using immunoSEQ multiplex PCR, the repertoire was profiled, and TCRdb retains in-frame clones only, with some absent. Among roughly 140,000 clones listed, approximately 8.1% were seen once. The sequencing input was central memory CD4+ T cells from blood. These receptors came from a man between 18 and 29 years old in good health.

This clone was counted between two and nine times. This chain joins TRBV13 and TRBJ2-6, with no clear D. The germline gives CDR1 PRHDT, CDR2 FYEKMQ (reference sequence). Trimming took off 3 bases at V and 1 base at J, with 10 bases between the two ends. This CDR3 comprises 16 residues. CDR3 coding DNA: TGTGCCAGCAGCTTCCAGGTACCTTCTGGGGCCAACGTCCTGACTTTC. Translated: CASSFQVPSGANVLTF. Full variable domain (remainder filled in from reference TRBV13 and TRBJ2-6): AAGVIQSPRHLIKEKRETATLKCYPIPRHDTVYWYQQGPGQDPQFLISFYEKMQSDKGSIPDRFSAQQFSDYHSELNMSSLELGDSALYFCASSFQVPSGANVLTFGAGSRLTVL.

The rearrangement links TRBV6-1 to TRBJ1-5; 8 bases match TRBD1. Germline-derived CDR1 and CDR2 are MNHNS and SASEGT. The CDR3 is made up of 15 amino acids. The CDR3: CATGTGFYSNQPQHF. CDR3 nucleotides: TGTGCGACCGGGACAGGATTTTATAGCAATCAGCCCCAGCATTTT.

The chain couples TRBV7-2 to TRBJ2-7; a weak D match, TRBD1 (5 bases). Germline-derived CDR1 and CDR2 are SGHTA and FQGNSA. CDR3 size: 14 residues. The V end lost 1 base, the J end lost 1 base, and 8 bases lay between the germline ends. The CDR3 protein is CASSLVTVSYEQYF. In DNA, the CDR3 is TGTGCCAGCAGCTTAGTGACAGTTTCCTACGAGCAGTACTTC.

The rearrangement joins TRBV9 to TRBJ1-2; D gene ambiguous. Trimming left V 0 bases short and J 8 bases short, with 14 bases between. The CDR3 loop spans 14 amino acids. Germline-derived CDR1 and CDR2 are SGDLS and YYNGEE. Written as DNA, the CDR3 is TGTGCCAGCAGCGTAGCTACGGGTGTAAGCGGCTACACCTTC. Amino acid sequence: CASSVATGVSGYTF.

This clone was seen many times. The identical CDR3 is also encoded by other nucleotide sequences in the sample. This rearrangement joins TRBV27 to TRBJ2-5; 8 bases line up with TRBD1. Germline CDR1 is MNHEY and CDR2 is SMNVEV (reference sequence). This CDR3 comprises 14 residues. V was pared by 3 bases and J by 1 base, with 1 base of the junction left unmatched. CDR3 DNA: TGTGCCAGCAGTTTTGGGACAGGCCAAGAGACCCAGTACTTC. Residues: CASSFGTGQETQYF.

A few counts support this clone. The chain joins TRBV4-2 to TRBJ2-1, with 8 bases identical to TRBD2. Losses at the gene ends were 2 bases for V and 3 bases for J; bases not matched to a gene: 9. Germline V CDR1 and CDR2: LGHNA, YNFKEQ. The CDR3 contains 17 residues. CDR3 sequence reads: CASSQSYGRALYNEQFF. The CDR3 DNA follows: TGTGCCAGCAGCCAATCTTACGGGAGGGCCCTCTACAATGAGCAGTTCTTC.

This clone has more than one count but fewer than ten. This sequence joins TRBV4-2 and TRBJ2-5; 11 bases are shared with TRBD2. This CDR3 comprises 17 residues. Germline V lookup: CDR1 LGHNA, CDR2 YNFKEQ. V shed 3 bases and J 7 bases; nucleotides not matched to a gene: 13. The CDR3 sequence: CASSQVTSGETGGTQYF. Here the CDR3 DNA reads TGTGCCAGCAGCCAGGTGACTAGCGGGGAAACCGGAGGGACCCAGTACTTC.

CDR3 bases: TGTGCCAGCAGCAAAGGTACAGGGTGTAATTCACCCCTCCACTTT. Protein product: CASSKGTGCNSPLHF. V and J are TRBV21-1 and TRBJ1-6; TRBD1, the D gene given by the table, was not confirmed from the DNA. TRBV21-1 represents a pseudogene. This CDR3 is built from 15 residues.

This clone was found many times. The V and J genes are TRBV5-4 and TRBJ1-2, with no clear D. This CDR3 spans 13 amino acids. Per the germline V gene, CDR1 is SGHNT and CDR2 is YYREEE (reference sequence). Trimming removed 1 base from V and 6 bases from J, with 10 bases in between. The CDR3 reads CASSLRDMDGYTF. For the CDR3, the DNA is TGTGCCAGCAGCTTGAGAGACATGGATGGCTACACCTTC.

This clone has just a few counts. The chain combines TRBV7-2 with TRBJ2-1, with 9 nucleotides matching TRBD2. V was clipped by 5 bases and J by 3 bases; unmatched bases: 5. Germline V gives CDR1 SGHTA, CDR2 FQGNSA. The CDR3 runs 15 residues. The CDR3 is CASSLERGDYNEQFF. DNA of the CDR3: TGTGCCAGCAGCCTCGAGCGGGGGGACTACAATGAGCAGTTCTTC.

The CDR3, as DNA: TGTGCCAGCCAGGGGTCAGGGTGGTACGAGCAGTACTTC. It specifies CASQGSGWYEQYF. This chain uses TRBV19 with TRBJ2-7; a possible D gene is TRBD1 (6 bases). The V end lost 9 bases, the J end lost 4 bases, and 16 bases lay between the germline ends. From germline, CDR1 is LNHDA and CDR2 SQIVND (reference sequence). The CDR3 runs 13 residues.

The chain employs TRBV4-2 and TRBJ2-7; D call uncertain. Per the germline V gene, CDR1 is LGHNA and CDR2 is YNFKEQ. The germline V and J ends were trimmed by 0 bases and 4 bases, with 16 bases remaining between them. CDR3 size: 16 residues. CDR3 in amino acids: CASSQESTKPLYEQYF. The CDR3 DNA follows: TGTGCCAGCAGCCAAGAGAGTACGAAACCACTTTACGAGCAGTACTTC.

This clone has just a few counts. J is TRBJ1-5 and V is TRBV6-5, with D unclear. CDR3 length: 14 amino acids. The V end was cut by 6 bases, the J end by 3 bases, with 12 bases between. Germline CDR1 MNHEY, CDR2 SVGAGI. CDR3 sequence reads: CASRRDNTNQPQHF. The CDR3 DNA reads TGTGCCAGCAGACGTGACAATACCAATCAGCCCCAGCATTTT.

This clone was seen at least ten times. The gene calls are TRBV7-2 and TRBJ2-3; 8 positions match TRBD1. The CDR3 is 14 residues long. Germline V gene sequence: CDR1 SGHTA, CDR2 FQGNSA. Trimming cost V 5 bases and J 5 bases; bases outside gene matches: 6. This CDR3 is CASSPRGRRDTQYF. Written as DNA, the CDR3 is TGTGCCAGCAGCCCCAGGGGGCGCAGAGATACGCAGTATTTT. Filled out from reference TRBV7-2 and TRBJ2-3, the complete variable domain reads GAGVSQSPSNKVTEKGKDVELRCDPISGHTALYWYRQSLGQGLEFLIYFQGNSAPDKSGLPSDRFSAERTGGSVSTLTIQRTQQEDSAVYLCASSPRGRRDTQYFGPGTRLTVL.

V usage is TRBV2 and J usage is TRBJ2-7, with no clear D. The CDR3 sequence is 15 residues long. Germline-derived CDR1 and CDR2 are SNHLY and FYNNEI. V gave up 3 bases and J gave up 2 bases, with 14 bases separating them. CDR3 in amino acids: CASSDSLAGTYEQYF. CDR3 sequence (DNA): TGTGCCAGCAGTGATTCTCTGGCAGGCACCTACGAGCAGTACTTC.

This clone occurred a few times. The chain couples TRBV6-5 to TRBJ2-5, with no clear D. V lost 5 bases and J 1 base, leaving 8 bases between the germline ends. The CDR3 covers 13 residues. Germline V gene lookup returns CDR1 MNHEY and CDR2 SVGAGI. The CDR3 coding sequence is TGTGCCAGCAGTGTGACTTTCCAAGAGACCCAGTACTTC. Residues: CASSVTFQETQYF.